Each of the 14 T cell receptor beta chains below was sequenced from the same sample in a study of CD8 T cells in ankylosing spondylitis. TCRdb independently ran MiXCR on the 5' RACE reads; one entry per CDR3 protein. The sample lists fewer than 250,000 distinct CDR3 sequences; about 10% were seen once. Sequencing was done on a sample of blood, either unsorted or a sorted T cell fraction (not recorded which). The receptors come from a male donor with ankylosing spondylitis or in good health (not recorded which).

This clonotype was found many times. The chain carries TRBV7-2 and TRBJ2-1, with D perhaps TRBD2 (7 bases). Germline-derived CDR1 and CDR2 are SGHTA and FQGNSA. Trimming shortened V by 5 bases and J by 0 bases, and 14 bases separated the two germline ends. CDR3 length: 16 residues. The CDR3 loop reads CASSPSAGASYNEQFF. The CDR3 bases are TGTGCCAGCAGCCCCTCGGCGGGGGCCTCCTACAATGAGCAGTTCTTC.

The chain couples TRBV7-9 to TRBJ2-5, with D unresolved. The V end lost 2 bases, the J end lost 1 base, and 5 bases lay between the germline ends. The germline V gene encodes CDR1 SEHNR and CDR2 FQNEAQ (reference sequence). CDR3 length equals 13 residues. In DNA form, the CDR3 reads TGTGCCAGCAGCTTAAGAGCCCAAGAGACCCAGTACTTC. Its protein product is CASSLRAQETQYF.

CDR3 nucleotides: TGCAGTGCTAGAGGGCCGGGACAGGGGGGGCGAGAGACCCAGTACTTC. Translating it yields CSARGPGQGGRETQYF. The genes are TRBV20-1 and TRBJ2-5; 11 positions agree with TRBD1. In germline, CDR1 is DFQATT, CDR2 SNEGSKA (reference sequence). CDR3 length: 16 amino acids. V was clipped by 1 base and J by 4 bases; unmatched bases: 8.

Comment on this clonotype: A read error may be the cause here, since a much bigger clone is one base away. The V and J genes are TRBV10-3 and TRBJ2-3; D is ambiguous. The germline CDR1 and CDR2 sequences are ENHRY and SYGVKD. V shed 4 bases and J shed 6 bases, with 5 bases lying between them. The CDR3 sequence is 11 residues long. CDR3 DNA: TGTGCCATCAGTGCCGGGGATACGCAGTATTTT. This sequence encodes CAISAGDTQYF.

This clonotype was recorded many times. The chain carries TRBV5-1 and TRBJ2-5; the D is unclear. The length of the CDR3 is 15 residues. V lost 1 base and J 4 bases, leaving 14 bases between the germline ends. In germline, CDR1 is SGHRS, CDR2 YFSETQ. The CDR3 sequence is CASSLNGPGGETQYF. CDR3 DNA sequence: TGCGCCAGCAGCTTGAACGGGCCCGGCGGAGAGACCCAGTACTTC.

The V and J genes are TRBV7-2 and TRBJ1-2; D may be TRBD1 (5 bases). CDR3 length: 12 residues. Germline CDR1 and CDR2: SGHTA and FQGNSA. The ends were cut back, 4 bases at V and 5 bases at J, with 8 bases in the middle. CDR3 bases: TGTGCCAGCAGCTCGCAGGGTTATGGCTACACCTTC. Amino acids: CASSSQGYGYTF.

This clonotype was recorded a few times. The J gene is TRBJ2-4, the V gene TRBV5-1; 8 bases line up with TRBD2. In germline, CDR1 is SGHRS, CDR2 YFSETQ. The CDR3 length is 16 residues. V lost 4 bases to trimming and J lost 2 bases; unmatched junction nucleotides: 8. The CDR3 region is CASSPWSSGTKNIQYF. In DNA form, the CDR3 reads TGCGCCAGCAGCCCCTGGAGTAGCGGGACCAAAAACATTCAGTACTTC.

This clonotype appeared a few times. This sequence joins TRBV18 and TRBJ2-5; D perhaps matches TRBD2 (5 bases). Germline assignment: CDR1 KGHSH and CDR2 LQKENI. This CDR3 has 13 amino acids. Trimming removed 8 bases at V and 5 bases at J, with 15 bases between. This CDR3 is CASLPSSRETQYF. The CDR3 DNA reads TGTGCCAGCCTTCCCTCTAGCCGGGAGACCCAGTACTTC.

This clonotype was seen repeatedly, ten times or more. The chain joins TRBV5-1 to TRBJ2-7; TRBD2 matches 8 bases. From germline, CDR1 is SGHRS and CDR2 YFSETQ. V lost 0 bases and J lost 9; bases outside the gene matches: 20. The CDR3 has 18 residues. The CDR3, as DNA: TGCGCCAGCAGCTTGGAAGGTTGGGGTAGTTCTAGCGGGCCCGCGCAGTACTTC. It yields the protein CASSLEGWGSSSGPAQYF.

This clonotype was seen at least ten times. This chain links TRBV12-3 or TRBV12-4 with TRBJ1-6; D is possibly TRBD1 (5 bases). With 5 bases removed from V and 6 bases from J, the gap between germline ends came to 14 bases. This CDR3 spans 15 amino acids. The CDR3 sequence is CASSNQGGLNSPLHF. In nucleotides, the CDR3 is TGTGCCAGCAGTAACCAGGGAGGTCTTAATTCACCCCTCCACTTT.

This clonotype turned up a few times. This may arise from a read error, as a much more abundant clone is one base away. The chain joins TRBV5-1 to TRBJ2-1; D is uncertain. Trimming took 2 bases from V and 7 from J, leaving 4 bases between them. Germline loops: CDR1 SGHRS, CDR2 YFSETQ. CDR3 size: 11 residues. CDR3 sequence: CASSFANEQFF. For the CDR3, the DNA is TGCGCCAGCAGCTTCGCAAATGAGCAGTTCTTC.

This clonotype appeared many times. The chain couples TRBV29-1 to TRBJ2-2; 7 bases align to TRBD2. The CDR3 totals 16 residues. Germline-derived CDR1 and CDR2 are SQVTM and ANQGSEA. V was clipped by 3 bases and J by 0 bases; unmatched bases: 7. The CDR3 nucleotides read TGCAGCGTTGATGTCTCGGGAGGCTCGAACACCGGGGAGCTGTTTTTT. Its translation is CSVDVSGGSNTGELFF.

This clonotype was seen a few times. This chain joins TRBV30 and TRBJ2-7; D perhaps matches TRBD1 (5 bases). CDR1 GTSNPN and CDR2 SVGIG come from the germline V gene (reference sequence). CDR3 size: 14 residues. V was shortened by 0 bases and J by 0 bases, with 9 bases between the two germline ends. The chain's CDR3 is CAWSVQGFSYEQYF. The CDR3, as DNA: TGTGCCTGGAGTGTCCAGGGTTTCTCCTACGAGCAGTACTTC.

This clonotype has only a few counts. The chain recombines TRBV12-3 or TRBV12-4 with TRBJ2-5; a weak D match, TRBD1 (5 bases). V lost 1 base, J lost 9 bases, and 9 bases lay in between. The CDR3 length is 12 residues. The CDR3 DNA sequence: TGTGCCAGCAGTTTAGAAAGGGGTCCCCAGTACTTC. It is translated as CASSLERGPQYF.